The clone carrying this TCR beta chain has ten or more counts. The length of the CDR3 is 13 residues. Germline assignment: CDR1 DFQATT and CDR2 SNEGSKA (reference sequence). With V trimmed by 6 bases and J by 4 bases, 6 bases remained unmatched. These data come from a study of blood T cells in healthy people across ages. Alongside a J-beta primer mix, a sample-barcoded 5' primer served in a second PCR lasting roughly 6 to 12 cycles. TCRdb reprocessed the 5' RACE reads with MiXCR, giving one entry per CDR3 protein. The sample holds around 1,500,000 distinct CDR3 sequences, 28% seen once. The chain is built from TRBV20-1 and TRBJ2-1; 7 nucleotides align to TRBD2. Sequencing was done on a sample of blood. This sequence was found in a woman in her thirties in good health. The CDR3 reads CSALRTSYNEQFF. CDR3 DNA: TGCAGTGCCCTGAGGACTAGTTACAATGAGCAGTTCTTC.